This is a list of T cell receptor beta chains from one sample in a study of cytomegalovirus exposure and HLA in healthy donors. Clones were read by immunoSEQ multiplex PCR, and TCRdb kept only the in-frame ones, dropping some. This sample carries approximately 220,000 clones, nearly 80% of them seen once, and the ten largest clones take 1.5% to 2%. The sequenced sample consisted of PBMCs. The receptor source for this set is a male donor in good health and CMV-seronegative. The CDR3 runs from the conserved cysteine through the conserved F or W. A D gene is named only where the DNA matches it firmly. Size is stated for part of the rows, as once, few or many counts, or as a class when the clone is expanded.

D gene	J gene	V gene	clone size	CDR3 protein
NA	TRBJ2-3	TRBV12-2	NA	CASRLPSGGHYTDTQYF
NA	TRBJ1-2	TRBV2	once	CASSPPAGGRYTF
NA	TRBJ1-4	TRBV5-8	NA	CASSLGHSDEKLFF
TRBD1	TRBJ1-5	TRBV27	NA	CASTRTGGWNQPQHF
NA	TRBJ1-2	TRBV7-2	NA	CASSLAQGVYYGYTF
TRBD2	TRBJ2-3	TRBV9	NA	CASSVVGSGTSTDTQYF
NA	TRBJ2-2	TRBV7-9	NA	CASSLQGNTGELFF
NA	TRBJ2-7	TRBV19	NA	CASSIRGGIGSGDYEQYF
NA	TRBJ1-1	TRBV10-3	NA	CASQDRNTEAFF
NA	TRBJ1-2	TRBV28	NA	CASSLWGGTGYTF
TRBD1	TRBJ2-7	TRBV13	few	CASSVGTGPGGYEQYF
NA	TRBJ2-2	TRBV19	once	CASSIRAGVEGELFF
TRBD1	TRBJ1-1	TRBV5-6	NA	CASSPGTGVLRAFF
NA	TRBJ1-1	TRBV15	NA	CATSRGGGRTLNTEAFF
NA	TRBJ2-7	TRBV2	NA	CASCEQGTGYEQYF
TRBD2	TRBJ2-1	TRBV9	NA	CASSVALGTRNYNEQFF
TRBD1	TRBJ2-7	TRBV9	NA	CASSAGDSSYEQYF